This T cell receptor (beta chain) was captured in a study of cytomegalovirus exposure and HLA in healthy donors. From germline, CDR1 is SGHNT and CDR2 YYREEE (reference sequence). Trimming took 3 bases from V and 4 from J, leaving 16 bases between them. This CDR3 has 15 residues. This clone has just a few counts. Its antigen is not identified. Sequencing was performed with immunoSEQ multiplex PCR; in TCRdb, only in-frame clones are kept and a portion is missing. The sample contains approximately 230,000 clones, about 90% of which appear only once. The donors belonged to the approximately 120-subject validation cohort, separate from the approximately 700-subject first cohort. Overall study results and limits: In vitro testing confirmed a few CMV-associated chains as specific for CMV antigens.

The receptor was derived from a young man in good health and CMV-seropositive. The J gene is TRBJ1-1, the V gene TRBV5-4, with TRBD1 as a possible D gene (6 bases). Input material: PBMCs. This CDR3 reads CASSSRDTSTTEAFF. In DNA form, the CDR3 reads TGTGCCAGCAGCTCCAGGGACACCTCGACCACTGAAGCTTTCTTT.